A selection of T cell receptor beta chains follows, all from one sample in a study of control samples from healthy donors and cancer patients. Some clones are missing from TCRdb's copy, which holds only in-frame ones; the method was immunoSEQ multiplex PCR. This table holds some 120,000 clones, roughly 90% found once. Source material: blood. Receptor source: a man between 18 and 35 years old in good health. Each CDR3 is given with its conserved first and last residue. D genes are given only for firm matches. Only some rows state a clone size, as once, few, many or a class for expanded clones.

V gene: TRBV19
J gene: TRBJ1-3
clone size: .
D gene: TRBD1
CDR3 protein: CASSQGQGGNTIYF
CDR3 DNA: TGTGCCAGTAGCCAGGGACAGGGAGGAAACACCATATATTTT

V gene: TRBV4-1
J gene: TRBJ1-6
clone size: .
D gene: .
CDR3 protein: CASSQVPALVLRDSPLHF
CDR3 DNA: TGCGCCAGCAGCCAAGTCCCTGCGCTGGTACTCCGGGATTCACCCCTCCACTTT

V gene: TRBV3-1/TRBV3-2
J gene: TRBJ2-3
clone size: .
D gene: TRBD1
CDR3 protein: CASSHTQGSDTQYF
CDR3 DNA: TGTGCCAGCAGCCATACACAGGGGTCAGATACGCAGTATTTT

V gene: TRBV12-3/TRBV12-4
J gene: TRBJ1-5
clone size: .
D gene: .
CDR3 protein: CASSLAGNQPQHF
CDR3 DNA: TGTGCCAGCAGTTTAGCAGGGAATCAGCCCCAGCATTTT

V gene: TRBV5-1
J gene: TRBJ2-7
clone size: .
D gene: TRBD1
CDR3 protein: CASSDTGGSPYEQYF
CDR3 DNA: TGCGCCAGCAGCGATACAGGGGGTAGCCCCTACGAGCAGTACTTC

V gene: TRBV6-4
J gene: TRBJ2-1
clone size: once
D gene: TRBD1
CDR3 protein: CASSDGIRDRAINEQFF
CDR3 DNA: TGTGCCAGCAGTGATGGGATCCGGGACAGGGCTATCAATGAGCAGTTCTTC

V gene: TRBV19
J gene: TRBJ1-4
clone size: once
D gene: .
CDR3 protein: CASSIDRDTGANEKLFF
CDR3 DNA: TGTGCCAGTAGTATAGATCGTGATACGGGGGCAAATGAAAAACTGTTTTTT

V gene: TRBV7-9
J gene: TRBJ1-1
clone size: .
D gene: .
CDR3 protein: CASSLGPDLNTEAFF
CDR3 DNA: TGTGCCAGCAGCTTAGGTCCAGATCTGAACACTGAAGCTTTCTTT

V gene: TRBV19
J gene: TRBJ2-1
clone size: few
D gene: TRBD1
CDR3 protein: CASRSADRGDYNEQFF
CDR3 DNA: TGTGCCAGTAGAAGCGCGGACAGGGGAGACTACAATGAGCAGTTCTTC

V gene: TRBV5-6
J gene: TRBJ1-2
clone size: .
D gene: .
CDR3 protein: CASSLGQGNYGYTF
CDR3 DNA: TGTGCCAGCAGCTTGGGGCAGGGCAACTATGGCTACACCTTC

V gene: TRBV5-1
J gene: TRBJ2-1
clone size: .
D gene: .
CDR3 protein: CASSLASGYNEQFF
CDR3 DNA: TGCGCCAGCAGCTTGGCCAGCGGATACAATGAGCAGTTCTTC

V gene: TRBV2
J gene: TRBJ1-4
clone size: .
D gene: TRBD1
CDR3 protein: CASSRVQGGKEKLFF
CDR3 DNA: TGTGCCAGCAGTAGGGTACAGGGGGGAAAGGAAAAACTGTTTTTT

V gene: TRBV27
J gene: TRBJ2-3
clone size: once
D gene: .
CDR3 protein: CASKITTSTDTQYF
CDR3 DNA: TGTGCCAGCAAAATAACGACTAGCACAGATACGCAGTATTTT

V gene: TRBV30
J gene: TRBJ2-1
clone size: .
D gene: TRBD2
CDR3 protein: CAWSAIAGGPYNEQFF
CDR3 DNA: TGTGCCTGGAGTGCGATAGCGGGGGGCCCCTACAATGAGCAGTTCTTC

V gene: TRBV7-9
J gene: TRBJ2-5
clone size: few
D gene: TRBD2
CDR3 protein: CASSLGLAGGQGETQYF
CDR3 DNA: TGTGCCAGCAGCTTAGGGCTAGCGGGAGGGCAAGGCGAGACCCAGTACTTC

V gene: TRBV25-1
J gene: TRBJ1-1
clone size: .
D gene: .
CDR3 protein: CASSKGGSDTEAFF
CDR3 DNA: TGTGCCAGCAGCAAGGGGGGGAGCGACACTGAAGCTTTCTTT

V gene: TRBV4-2
J gene: TRBJ2-1
clone size: .
D gene: TRBD2
CDR3 protein: CASSQESGGASGNEQFF
CDR3 DNA: TGTGCCAGCAGCCAAGAAAGCGGGGGGGCTTCGGGAAATGAGCAGTTCTTC

V gene: TRBV5-1
J gene: TRBJ1-2
clone size: .
D gene: .
CDR3 protein: CASSLGGGGYGYTF
CDR3 DNA: TGCGCCAGCAGCTTGGGAGGGGGGGGCTATGGCTACACCTTC

V gene: TRBV9
J gene: TRBJ2-1
clone size: .
D gene: .
CDR3 protein: CASSVTRAGSYNEQFF
CDR3 DNA: TGTGCCAGCAGCGTAACTAGGGCCGGGTCCTACAATGAGCAGTTCTTC

V gene: TRBV7-9
J gene: TRBJ1-4
clone size: .
D gene: .
CDR3 protein: CASRVDEEKLFF
CDR3 DNA: TGTGCCAGCAGGGTGGACGAGGAAAAACTGTTTTTT

V gene: TRBV29-1
J gene: TRBJ2-3
clone size: .
D gene: TRBD2
CDR3 protein: CSAWRGAADTQYF
CDR3 DNA: TGCAGCGCCTGGCGGGGGGCCGCAGATACGCAGTATTTT

V gene: TRBV9
J gene: TRBJ1-1
clone size: .
D gene: .
CDR3 protein: CASSVTLNTEAFF
CDR3 DNA: TGTGCCAGCAGCGTAACATTGAACACTGAAGCTTTCTTT

V gene: TRBV6-5
J gene: TRBJ2-7
clone size: .
D gene: TRBD1
CDR3 protein: CASSPDRGSSYEQYF
CDR3 DNA: TGTGCCAGCAGCCCCGACAGGGGGAGCTCCTACGAGCAGTACTTC

V gene: TRBV30
J gene: TRBJ1-1
clone size: .
D gene: .
CDR3 protein: CAWSVRGSPNTEAFF
CDR3 DNA: TGTGCCTGGAGTGTACGAGGCAGTCCGAACACTGAAGCTTTCTTT

V gene: TRBV15
J gene: TRBJ1-4
clone size: once
D gene: .
CDR3 protein: CATSRAFSAYVSEKLFF
CDR3 DNA: TGTGCCACCAGCAGAGCGTTCAGTGCTTATGTTAGTGAAAAACTGTTTTTT

V gene: TRBV5-1
J gene: TRBJ1-2
clone size: once
D gene: .
CDR3 protein: CASSLTGGTLYGYTF
CDR3 DNA: TGCGCCAGCAGCTTAACCGGAGGGACCCTCTATGGCTACACCTTC

V gene: TRBV7-3
J gene: TRBJ2-5
clone size: .
D gene: .
CDR3 protein: CASSPFPRETQYF
CDR3 DNA: TGTGCCAGCAGCCCTTTCCCTCGAGAGACCCAGTACTTC